This note documents a single T cell receptor (beta chain) sequence. The source of the sample is a study of T cell changes during pregnancy in multiple sclerosis. This CDR3 spans 13 amino acids. Germline V gene lookup returns CDR1 SGHRS and CDR2 YFSETQ. V lost 7 bases and J lost 0, with 10 bases in between. Repertoires were generated with immunoSEQ multiplex PCR, while TCRdb's copy carries only in-frame clones and drops some. Of over 90,000 clones in the sample, around nine tenths were seen once. This sequence originates from a female donor with multiple sclerosis, enrolled in a pregnancy study. The gene calls are TRBV5-1 and TRBJ1-2; the D gene is possibly TRBD1 (5 bases). This sample comprised peripheral blood, obtained after pregnancy. The CDR3 coding sequence is TGCGCCAGCTCGACAGAAGCTAACTATGGCTACACCTTC. It codes for CASSTEANYGYTF.